This is a list of T cell receptor beta chains from one sample in a study of blood T cells in healthy people across ages. TCRdb fed the 5' RACE reads into MiXCR, producing one record per CDR3 protein. There are more than 800,000 distinct CDR3 sequences in the sample; 25% to 35% occur only once, and 17% lies in the top ten. The sequenced sample consisted of blood. The receptors come from a woman aged 80 or older in good health. Each CDR3 is given without its conserved first and last residue.

TRBJ2-5 | TRBV6-1 | 11 | ATTRDYKETQY
TRBJ2-1 | TRBV19 | 13 | ASRRWAGQDNEQF
. | TRBV18 | 13 | ASSPSSVVGKTQY
TRBJ1-4 | TRBV20-1 | 12 | SAYSQGINEKLF
TRBJ2-3 | TRBV7-2 | 14 | ATTLGRGRSTDTQY
TRBJ1-2 | TRBV7-8 | 10 | ASSTEIFGYT
TRBJ2-1 | TRBV3-1 | 12 | ASSQMSSYNEQF
TRBJ1-5 | TRBV3-1 | 12 | ASSQDGGGTPQH
TRBJ2-7 | TRBV6-2/TRBV6-3 | 14 | ASSYSSVPRTYEQY
TRBJ2-1 | TRBV12-3/TRBV12-4 | 14 | ASRRTSGGFTNEQF